One and the same sample provided the 3 T cell receptor beta chains below, sequenced in a study of blood T cell repertoires in COVID-19. Clones were read by immunoSEQ multiplex PCR, and TCRdb kept only the in-frame ones, dropping some. The sample records 150,000 or so clones, roughly 80% being singletons. The sample consisted of peripheral blood. All receptors come from a woman aged 70 to 79 with COVID-19, enrolled during active disease.

The chain couples TRBV5-6 to TRBJ2-1; 10 bases are shared with TRBD1. J was trimmed by 5 bases and V by 3 bases; bases with no gene match: 8. The CDR3 is made up of 16 amino acids. The germline gives CDR1 SGHDT, CDR2 YYEEEE. CDR3 nucleotides: TGTGCCAGCAGCTGGACCAGACAGGGGGCGAACAATGAGCAGTTCTTC. It codes for CASSWTRQGANNEQFF.

The chain links TRBV18 to TRBJ1-2; 7 nucleotides line up with TRBD1. The J segment lost 1 base and the V segment lost 4 bases, leaving 6 bases of the junction unmatched. The CDR3 runs to 15 residues. Germline values: CDR1 KGHSH, CDR2 LQKENI. The CDR3 DNA reads as TGTGCCAGCTCACTAGGACAGGAGGATAACTATGGCTACACCTTC. It specifies CASSLGQEDNYGYTF.

The J gene is TRBJ1-1, the V gene TRBV19; unclear D gene. Germline CDR1 reads LNHDA; CDR2 reads SQIVND (reference sequence). CDR3 size: 17 residues. Trimming cost V 2 bases and J 1 base, with 17 bases left between them. CDR3 sequence reads: CASSIIIEGRQNTEAFF. As DNA, the CDR3 is TGTGCCAGTAGTATAATAATAGAAGGAAGACAGAACACTGAAGCTTTCTTT.